These T cell receptor beta chains were read from a single sample in a study of tumor and adjacent non-tumor tissue in lung cancer. TCRdb reprocessed the multiplex PCR reads with MiXCR, giving one entry per CDR3 protein. The sample shows 90,000 to 100,000 distinct CDR3 sequences, 75% to 85% of them seen only once. Source material: distant non-tumor lung tissue. The receptor set was obtained from a man aged 55 to 69 with small cell lung cancer. CDR3s include the opening cysteine and the closing phenylalanine or tryptophan.

V	J	CDR3
TRBV12-3/TRBV12-4	TRBJ2-4	CASSLVCGGNIQYF
TRBV6-2/TRBV6-3	TRBJ1-2	CASSPIGVVAYTF
TRBV29-1	TRBJ2-7	CSIGSGGTYVQYF
TRBV20-1	TRBJ2-3	CSARGKLTTQYF
TRBV5-4	TRBJ2-7	CASSLVLSGEQYF
TRBV4-1	TRBJ2-5	CASCRGREETQYF
TRBV29-1	TRBJ2-3	CSTPAWASTDTQYF
TRBV18	TRBJ2-1	CASSSWTRRPNEQFF
TRBV12-1	TRBJ2-3	CASSFAQTGYRLTDAQYF
TRBV6-6	TRBJ2-3	CASSPNRVSTDTQYF
TRBV29-1	TRBJ2-1	CSMPGEGSSYNEQLF
TRBV12-3/TRBV12-4	TRBJ1-2	CASNLARVRGIYGYTF
TRBV5-6	TRBJ2-1	CASSLGMSSYNEQFF
TRBV6-5	TRBJ2-5	CASSYDRIQESQYF
TRBV4-1	TRBJ1-5	CASSQDRTWVRPQHF
TRBV4-1	TRBJ2-7	CASSQAMRGTDTYERYF
TRBV11-2	TRBJ1-1	CVSSRLGHLVTEAFF
TRBV6-6	TRBJ1-1	CASSYIHMNTEDFF
TRBV29-1	TRBJ1-2	CSVGRGHYGYTF
TRBV6-2/TRBV6-3	TRBJ2-1	CASSYPPGAASRYNEQFF
TRBV11-1	TRBJ2-1	CASSSESRTNGSGDGQFF
TRBV10-3	TRBJ2-5	CVIRGVGSQETQYF
TRBV11-2	TRBJ2-2	CASSLALETGGLFF
TRBV4-1	TRBJ1-2	CASSQGHQGNYVYTF
TRBV12-3/TRBV12-4	TRBJ2-2	CASSSFGTDTGELFF
TRBV4-2	TRBJ2-1	CASSYIVGDEQFF
TRBV20-1	TRBJ2-5	CSASGGTGRAQETQYF
TRBV7-9	TRBJ2-3	CASRRLAGAGTDTQYF
TRBV7-8	TRBJ2-3	CASSLLAKGRADTQYF
TRBV12-3/TRBV12-4	TRBJ2-7	CASSLISTYVQYF
TRBV6-1	TRBJ2-3	CASSSLGAGLLGSEQHYF
TRBV7-2	TRBJ2-3	CSSSAGAYTDTQYF
TRBV9	TRBJ2-1	CASSQTGLGNNVQFF
TRBV11-3	TRBJ2-3	CASSQREEWDTLYF
TRBV30	TRBJ2-6	CAWSATTEAGANVMTF
TRBV11-2	TRBJ2-2	CASSTYRGVGVLSF
TRBV6-5	TRBJ1-2	CANSYGLGQGSHGYTF